This T cell receptor (beta chain) was recorded in a study of blood T cell repertoires in COVID-19. Study in general: T cells, B-cell-depleted T cells, or PBMCs supplied cDNA or gDNA.

Per the original methods: Nucleated cell number was recorded as an estimate derived from reference gene primer amplification. The table came from immunoSEQ multiplex PCR; TCRdb's copy has only in-frame clones and leaves some out. For V, J and clone size, that table is used; D and trimming come from the DNA. The sample has some 70,000 clones, 75% to 90% seen once; the top ten hold roughly 8.7%. The germline V gene has CDR1 SGDLS and CDR2 YYNGEE. With 0 bases removed from V and 2 bases from J, the gap between germline ends came to 7 bases. The CDR3 loop spans 14 amino acids. Sequenced input: peripheral blood. The receptor's source is a young man with acute or convalescent COVID-19. The chain employs TRBV9 and TRBJ2-3; D gene ambiguous. The CDR3 DNA is TGTGCCAGCAGCGTAGATTTCTCCACAGATACGCAGTATTTT. Encoded protein: CASSVDFSTDTQYF.